This T cell receptor (beta chain) was found in a study of blood T cell repertoires in COVID-19 (TCRdb year 2020). Looking at the study overall: The collaborator samples originated in the United States, Italy and Spain and spanned the acute and convalescent phases of COVID-19. The material from the prospective study consisted of cDNA or gDNA derived from T cells, B-cell-depleted T cells, or PBMCs. Subjects who had been exposed to COVID-19, were actively infected with it, or had recovered from it provided the deeply sampled blood TCRbeta repertoires that made up the dataset. The repertoires were released in a freely available public database meant as a resource for research on the immune response to SARS-CoV-2. Samples were obtained from the ongoing ImmuneRACE study (first 160 participants) and from some 1,300 subjects provided by 6 global collaborators. The sample metadata nearly always contained a de-identified subject ID, COVID-19 status, age in years and sex. Where available, HLA class I and class II types were taken from metadata supplied by the sample provider and were not determined by assay-based typing.

One collaborating source in Seattle enrolled patients while the patients were actively infected and followed the patients over time throughout the course of disease. Whole blood was collected in K2EDTA tubes by collaborating institutions according to the institutions' own protocols. For TCRbeta analysis, collaborator samples were shipped as frozen whole blood, as isolated PBMCs, or as DNA extracted from either sample type. A word on this clone: This receptor's antigen is unknown. Base quality data are lacking; no much larger clone is found one base away.

The full study reports these points: The quantity of clinical and demographic metadata differed by source and by participant and was supplied without curation.

TCRbeta CDR3 regions were amplified from genomic DNA using the immunoSEQ Assay, a bias-controlled multiplex PCR. As for how the authors treated the data: Within the assay, amplification of reference gene primers was used to estimate how many nucleated cells each sample contained. Sequence reads were collapsed and filtered to measure the absolute abundance of every unique TCRbeta CDR3 rearrangement. For each sample, productive Simpson clonality was calculated as the square root of Simpson's diversity index across productive rearrangements. The source is immuneACCESS, and TCRdb retained only in-frame sequences with V and J called. Part of the clones is not carried over; for the studies checked, unresolved V genes explain less than half of this, and the remainder is unexplained. The DNA was the basis for D and trimming; V, J and clone size are from that table. In all, the sample holds 400,000 to 450,000 clones, and around 91% of those were seen once. The ten largest clones take up roughly 1.4% of the sample.

The CDR3 runs 18 amino acids, cysteine and phenylalanine included. Kept here is only the CDR3 DNA, which spans 54 bases and is read in frame from base 1. According to the germline V gene, CDR1 reads ENHRY and CDR2 reads SYGVKD. V and J are truncated by 2 bases and 0 bases respectively, leaving an intervening sequence of 17 bases. Rearrangement joined TRBV10-3 to TRBJ1-5, with TRBD1 tentatively as D gene (5 bases match). The TCR was taken from a woman in her thirties or forties with COVID-19, enrolled during active disease. Specimen: peripheral blood. The base sequence is TGTGCCATCAGTGAGCCGAAAGACAGCCGTTATAGCAATCAGCCCCAGCATTTT. The resulting protein is CAISEPKDSRYSNQPQHF.